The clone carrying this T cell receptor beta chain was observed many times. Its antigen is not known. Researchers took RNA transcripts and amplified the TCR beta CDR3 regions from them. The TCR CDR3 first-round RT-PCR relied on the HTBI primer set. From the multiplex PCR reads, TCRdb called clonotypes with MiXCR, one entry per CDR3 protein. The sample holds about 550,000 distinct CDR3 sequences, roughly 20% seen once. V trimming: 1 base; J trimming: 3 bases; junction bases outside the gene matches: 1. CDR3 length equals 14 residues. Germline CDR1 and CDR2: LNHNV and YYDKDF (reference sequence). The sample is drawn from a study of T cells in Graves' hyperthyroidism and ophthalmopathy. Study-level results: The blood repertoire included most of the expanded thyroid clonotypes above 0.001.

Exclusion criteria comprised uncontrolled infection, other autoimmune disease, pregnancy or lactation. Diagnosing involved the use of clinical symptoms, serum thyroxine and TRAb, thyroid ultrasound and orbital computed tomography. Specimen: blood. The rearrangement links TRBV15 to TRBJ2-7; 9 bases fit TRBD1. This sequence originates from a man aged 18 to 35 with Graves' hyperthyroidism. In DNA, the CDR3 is TGTGCCACCAGCAGAGGACAGGGGGACTACGAGCAGTACTTC. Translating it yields CATSRGQGDYEQYF.